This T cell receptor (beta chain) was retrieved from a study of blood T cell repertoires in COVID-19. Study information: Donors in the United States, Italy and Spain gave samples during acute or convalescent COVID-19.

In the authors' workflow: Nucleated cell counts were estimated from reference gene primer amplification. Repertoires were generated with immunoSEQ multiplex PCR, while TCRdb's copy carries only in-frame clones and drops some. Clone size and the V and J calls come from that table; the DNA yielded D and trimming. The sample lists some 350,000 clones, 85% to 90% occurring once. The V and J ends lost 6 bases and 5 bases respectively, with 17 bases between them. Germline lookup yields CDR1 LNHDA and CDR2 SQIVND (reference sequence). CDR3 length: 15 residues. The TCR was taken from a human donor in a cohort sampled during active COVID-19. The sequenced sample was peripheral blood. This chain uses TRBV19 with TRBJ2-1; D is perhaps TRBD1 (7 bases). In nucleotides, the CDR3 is TGTGCCAGTAGGACAGGGAGGTTTCGAGACAATGAGCAGTTCTTC. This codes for CASRTGRFRDNEQFF. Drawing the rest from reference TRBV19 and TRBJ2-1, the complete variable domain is DGGITQSPKYLFRKEGQNVTLSCEQNLNHDAMYWYRQDPGQGLRLIYYSQIVNDFQKGDIAEGYSVSREKKESFPLTVTSAQKNPTAFYLCASRTGRFRDNEQFFGPGTRLTVL.